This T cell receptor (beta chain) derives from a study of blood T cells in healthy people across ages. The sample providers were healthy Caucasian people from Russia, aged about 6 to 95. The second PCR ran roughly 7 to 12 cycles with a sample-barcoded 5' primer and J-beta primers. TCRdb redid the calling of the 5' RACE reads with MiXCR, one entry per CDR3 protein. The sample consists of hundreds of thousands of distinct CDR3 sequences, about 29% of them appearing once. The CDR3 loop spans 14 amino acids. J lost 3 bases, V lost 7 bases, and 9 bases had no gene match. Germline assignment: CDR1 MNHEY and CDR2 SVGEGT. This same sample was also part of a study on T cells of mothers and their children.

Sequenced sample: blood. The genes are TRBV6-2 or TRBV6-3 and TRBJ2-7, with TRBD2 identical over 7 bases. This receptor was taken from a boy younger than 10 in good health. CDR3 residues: CASTGLDNYYEQYF. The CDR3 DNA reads TGTGCCAGCACTGGACTAGATAATTACTACGAGCAGTACTTC.